The rows below give T cell receptor beta chains drawn from one sample of a study of T cell responses to AZD1222 COVID-19 vaccine. Produced via immunoSEQ multiplex PCR; TCRdb's table is partial and in-frame only. The sample contains 110,000 to 150,000 clones, more than 85% of which appear only once. The starting material was peripheral blood, obtained on day 0 of AZD1222 vaccination. These receptors were collected from an adult in good health. The CDR3 runs from the conserved cysteine through the conserved F or W. D genes are given only for firm matches.

length: 13
V: TRBV7-9
D: .
J: TRBJ1-6
DNA: TGTGCCATAGGCGGGCAGGGGTTTTCACCCCTCCACTTT
CDR3: CAIGGQGFSPLHF

length: 17
V: TRBV30
D: .
J: TRBJ2-1
DNA: TGTGCCTGGACGGTTTCGGGGGGCCGCTCTTCCTACAATGAGCAGTTCTTC
CDR3: CAWTVSGGRSSYNEQFF

length: 16
V: TRBV7-8
D: .
J: TRBJ1-6
DNA: TGTGCCAGCAGCACCGGGACCGCGGTCTATAATTCACCCCTCCACTTT
CDR3: CASSTGTAVYNSPLHF

length: 16
V: TRBV2
D: TRBD1
J: TRBJ1-4
DNA: TGTGCCAGCAGTGAAGGGTGGACAGGGGTTAATGAAAAACTGTTTTTT
CDR3: CASSEGWTGVNEKLFF

length: 15
V: TRBV23-1
D: .
J: TRBJ1-6
DNA: TGCGCCAGCAGTCAATCGGCGGGACTAAATTCACCCCTCCACTTT
CDR3: CASSQSAGLNSPLHF

length: 13
V: TRBV3-1/TRBV3-2
D: .
J: TRBJ2-7
DNA: TGTGCCAGCAGCCCACGGACGGCCTACGAGCAGTACTTC
CDR3: CASSPRTAYEQYF

length: 15
V: TRBV19
D: .
J: TRBJ1-1
DNA: TGTGCCAGTTCGGCGGGGCTTGGGGGTACAACTGAAGCTTTCTTT
CDR3: CASSAGLGGTTEAFF

length: 16
V: TRBV9
D: TRBD2
J: TRBJ2-2
DNA: TGTGCCAGCAGCGTAGGTGGGAGGGCATTTAACGGGGAGCTGTTTTTT
CDR3: CASSVGGRAFNGELFF

length: 14
V: TRBV5-4
D: .
J: TRBJ2-7
DNA: TGTGCCAGCAGCTTGGGACGGTTCGACTACGAGCAGTACTTC
CDR3: CASSLGRFDYEQYF

length: 16
V: TRBV13
D: TRBD1
J: TRBJ1-2
DNA: TGTGCCAGCAGCTTAGGCCTGGGGACAGGGGCTGTTGGCTACACCTTC
CDR3: CASSLGLGTGAVGYTF

length: 16
V: TRBV27
D: .
J: TRBJ1-1
DNA: TGTGCCAGCAGTTTCCTCACAGGGAGTTCGAACACTGAAGCTTTCTTT
CDR3: CASSFLTGSSNTEAFF

length: 14
V: TRBV4-1
D: TRBD1
J: TRBJ1-5
DNA: TGCGCCAGCAGCCCTAACAGGGGGGATCAGCCCCAGCATTTT
CDR3: CASSPNRGDQPQHF

length: 14
V: TRBV19
D: .
J: TRBJ1-2
DNA: TGTGCCAGTAGTATAGGGGGACAAGCATATGGCTACACCTTC
CDR3: CASSIGGQAYGYTF

length: 14
V: TRBV3-1/TRBV3-2
D: .
J: TRBJ2-7
DNA: TGTGCCAGCAGCCGATTCAGGGGACCCTACGAGCAGTACTTC
CDR3: CASSRFRGPYEQYF

length: 17
V: TRBV27
D: .
J: TRBJ1-4
DNA: TGTGCCAGCAGTTTGGGGTCAGGGTTTGCAACTAATGAAAAACTGTTTTTT
CDR3: CASSLGSGFATNEKLFF

length: 17
V: TRBV4-2
D: TRBD2
J: TRBJ2-7
DNA: TGTGCCAGCAGCCAAGATGAAACCGGGACTAGCGCCGACGAGCAGTACTTC
CDR3: CASSQDETGTSADEQYF

length: 15
V: TRBV9
D: TRBD2
J: TRBJ2-3
DNA: TGTGCCAGCAGCGTAGAACTAGCGGTGAGAGATACGCAGTATTTT
CDR3: CASSVELAVRDTQYF

length: 19
V: TRBV12-5
D: TRBD2
J: TRBJ2-1
DNA: TGTGCTAGTGGTTTGGTATTTGGGACTAGCGGGGACTCCTACAATGAGCAGTTCTTC
CDR3: CASGLVFGTSGDSYNEQFF